A single sample is the source of the 7 T cell receptor beta chains below, sequenced in a study of OX40 agonist ivuxolimab in advanced cancers. Assay: immunoSEQ multiplex PCR; the TCRdb copy retains only in-frame clones and omits some. The sample holds approximately 60,000 clones, approximately 88% seen once. The sample consisted of CD4+ or CD8+ T cells sorted from blood, taken in a trial of the OX40 agonist ivuxolimab. The receptor source for this set is an adult with an advanced solid tumor such as melanoma, head and neck, liver or kidney cancer.

The chain is built from TRBV7-2 and TRBJ2-5; D is perhaps TRBD1 (6 bases). The CDR3 sequence is 18 residues long. CDR1 and CDR2 from the germline V gene are SGHTA and FQGNSA. Trimming stripped 2 bases from V and 4 bases from J, with 23 bases between. CDR3 DNA: TGTGCCAGCAGCTTATTTCCCCGATCCCCGGACAGCAGAGAGACCCAGTACTTC. It yields the protein CASSLFPRSPDSRETQYF.

The chain has TRBV29-1 and TRBJ2-7; no clear D. V gave up 5 bases and J gave up 3 bases, with 14 bases separating them. Germline V CDR1 and CDR2: SQVTM, ANQGSEA. The CDR3 totals 13 residues. The CDR3: CSVMGGESYEQYV. The CDR3 nucleotides are TGCAGCGTTATGGGCGGCGAAAGCTACGAGCAGTACGTC.

V and J are TRBV5-1 and TRBJ2-1; either TRBD1 or TRBD2 may fit D (5 bases each). The CDR3 length is 14 residues. Trimming left V 0 bases short and J 3 bases short, with 7 bases between. Per germline, CDR1 SGHRS and CDR2 YFSETQ. The CDR3 coding sequence is TGCGCCAGCAGCTTGGATGGGGGCTACAATGAGCAGTTCTTC. Translated: CASSLDGGYNEQFF.

The chain links TRBV7-9 to TRBJ2-3; D remains unclear. The V end lost 9 bases, the J end lost 5 bases, and 9 bases lay between the germline ends. The CDR3 is 11 amino acids. The germline gives CDR1 SEHNR, CDR2 FQNEAQ (reference sequence). As DNA, the CDR3 is TGTGCCAGTCTTGCCGGAGATACGCAGTATTTT. Its translation: CASLAGDTQYF.

This chain uses TRBV9 with TRBJ2-3; 13 bases are shared with TRBD2. CDR1 and CDR2 from the germline V gene are SGDLS and YYNGEE. Germline trimming cut 4 bases from V and 2 bases from J; bases unmatched to any gene: 4. The CDR3 is 16 amino acids. CDR3 in DNA: TGTGCCAGCAGCACCGGACTAGCGGGGGTCACAGATACGCAGTATTTT. Residues: CASSTGLAGVTDTQYF.

The V and J genes are TRBV15 and TRBJ2-1, with TRBD2 as a possible D gene (6 bases). Germline V gives CDR1 LNHNV, CDR2 YYDKDF (reference sequence). The ends were cut back, 0 bases at V and 8 bases at J, with 14 bases in the middle. This CDR3 is 15 amino acids long. Here the CDR3 DNA reads TGTGCCACCAGCAGAGATACAGCGGAGGGGCATGAGCAGTTCTTC. This translates into CATSRDTAEGHEQFF.

In the case of this clone: A single base separates this from a much larger clone, so it may be a read error. Other nucleotide sequences from this sample produce the same CDR3. J is TRBJ1-1 and V is TRBV6-1; D gene uncertain. V shed 7 bases and J shed 1 base, with 4 bases lying between them. Germline CDR1 MNHNS, CDR2 SASEGT. There are 11 residues in the CDR3. CDR3 sequence reads: CASKENTEAFF. As DNA, the CDR3 is TGTGCCAGCAAAGAGAACACTGAAGCTTTCTTT.